These 24 T cell receptor beta chains were sequenced from one sample in a study of cytomegalovirus exposure and HLA in healthy donors. Researchers ran the PCR with 60 Vbeta and 13 Jbeta primers. The protocol was immunoSEQ multiplex PCR, while the TCRdb copy is restricted to in-frame clones and leaves out a portion. The sample has around 130,000 clones; approximately 80% are singletons. What was sequenced was PBMCs. These receptors were taken from a woman aged 40 to 55 in good health and CMV-seronegative.

The V gene is TRBV25-1, the J gene TRBJ2-5; 8 bases are shared with TRBD1. Unmatched junction bases numbered 8, after V lost 0 bases and J lost 5 bases. CDR1 and CDR2 (germline): MGHDK, SYGVNS. The CDR3 totals 16 residues. For the CDR3, the DNA is TGTGCCAGCAGTGAATATAAGGCAGGGGGCGCGGAGACCCAGTACTTC. It is translated as CASSEYKAGGAETQYF.

The chain joins TRBV4-1 to TRBJ1-4; the D is unclear. The germline gives CDR1 MGHRA, CDR2 YSYEKL. The germline V and J ends were trimmed by 4 bases and 6 bases, with 12 bases remaining between them. This CDR3 spans 14 amino acids. Here the CDR3 reads CASSPPLRDEKLFF. DNA of the CDR3: TGCGCCAGCAGCCCCCCCCTGCGGGATGAAAAACTGTTTTTT.

The chain is built from TRBV6-5 and TRBJ1-2; a weak D match, TRBD1 (5 bases). The CDR3 covers 12 residues. V dropped 7 bases and J dropped 7 bases, with 13 bases sitting between them. Germline V gives CDR1 MNHEY, CDR2 SVGAGI. The CDR3: CASKKPGGGYTF. The CDR3 DNA follows: TGTGCCAGCAAAAAACCGGGGGGTGGCTACACCTTC.

Regarding this clone: One junction end does not reproduce the germline sequence, and a read error may be involved. This chain joins TRBV11-2 and TRBJ2-3; D not certain. The CDR3 consists of 13 residues. Germline V gene sequence: CDR1 SGHAT, CDR2 FQNNGV. CDR3 region: CASRFGSSDTQYF. CDR3 nucleotide sequence: TGTGCCAGCCGCTTCGGGTCTTCGGATACGCAGTATTTT.

This clone has just a few counts. This rearrangement joins TRBV4-2 to TRBJ2-1, with TRBD2 matching over 9 bases. V dropped 3 bases and J dropped 2; count of bases not matched to a gene: 5. This CDR3 has 16 amino acids. CDR1 is LGHNA, CDR2 YNFKEQ, per germline. The CDR3 is CASSQGGGGPYNEQFF. The CDR3 DNA reads TGTGCCAGCAGCCAGGGCGGGGGGGGCCCCTACAATGAGCAGTTCTTC.

The rearrangement joins TRBV19 to TRBJ1-2; 7 bases map to TRBD1. The CDR3 is 17 amino acids. V lost 5 bases to trimming and J lost 4 bases; unmatched junction nucleotides: 16. Germline-derived CDR1 and CDR2 are LNHDA and SQIVND (reference sequence). CDR3 nucleotides: TGTGCCAGTAGTGCTCAACAAACACAGGGGTTCGGCTATGGCTACACCTTC. Residues: CASSAQQTQGFGYGYTF.

This clone was picked up one time. V usage is TRBV5-1 and J usage is TRBJ2-5; D may be TRBD2 (5 bases). The CDR3 contains 14 residues. V was shortened by 5 bases and J by 4 bases, with 15 bases between the two germline ends. Germline values: CDR1 SGHRS, CDR2 YFSETQ. The CDR3 bases are TGCGCCAGCAGTCAAACCAGCCGGGGAGAGACCCAGTACTTC. Translation gives CASSQTSRGETQYF.

This chain's CDR3 is CASISTGIWNEQYF. Written as DNA, the CDR3 is TGTGCCAGCATTTCGACAGGGATATGGAACGAGCAGTACTTC. This chain uses TRBV6-1 with TRBJ2-7; 7 bases align to TRBD1. V shed 7 bases and J 5 bases; nucleotides not matched to a gene: 11. CDR1 and CDR2 (germline): MNHNS, SASEGT. This CDR3 contains 14 residues.

In this sample, this clone turned up once. The chain couples TRBV7-9 to TRBJ1-1, with 7 bases fitting TRBD1. V was pared by 3 bases and J by 1 base, with 11 bases of the junction left unmatched. Germline CDR1 SEHNR, CDR2 FQNEAQ (reference sequence). The CDR3 has 17 amino acids. DNA of the CDR3: TGTGCCAGCAGCTTCTCGAACAGGGGAGTTTCGAACACTGAAGCTTTCTTT. Its translation is CASSFSNRGVSNTEAFF.

This sequence joins TRBV11-2 and TRBJ1-3; 7 bases map to TRBD1. Per the germline V gene, CDR1 is SGHAT and CDR2 is FQNNGV. This CDR3 has 17 residues. With 5 bases clipped from V and 0 bases from J, the junction kept 10 bases outside the gene matches. The DNA for the CDR3 is TGTGCCAGCAGCCCGCTGGGACAGCGCTTCTCTGGAAACACCATATATTTT. It translates to CASSPLGQRFSGNTIYF.

CDR3 in amino acids: CASSVEDRPNTEAFF. The CDR3 DNA reads TGTGCCAGTAGTGTCGAGGACAGGCCAAACACTGAAGCTTTCTTT. The gene calls are TRBV19 and TRBJ1-1; TRBD1 matches 7 bases. CDR3 size: 15 residues. V gave up 5 bases and J gave up 2 bases; unmatched junction bases: 8. Germline CDR1 and CDR2: LNHDA and SQIVND (reference sequence).

The chain joins TRBV13 to TRBJ2-5, with 9 positions matching TRBD1. The J call may be mistaken, given a closer DNA end match to TRBJ2-7. From germline, CDR1 is PRHDT and CDR2 FYEKMQ (reference sequence). This CDR3 spans 17 amino acids. For the CDR3, the DNA is TGTGCCAGCAGCCAGGCCGGGGGACAGGGCAGCTCCTACGAGCAGTACTTC. This translates into CASSQAGGQGSSYEQYF.

Here the CDR3 reads CASSLGDRGRTQETQYF. CDR3 sequence (DNA): TGCGCCAGCAGCTTGGGGGACAGGGGGCGAACCCAAGAGACCCAGTACTTC. V gene TRBV5-1 combines with J gene TRBJ2-5, with 12 bases fitting TRBD1. Germline CDR1 reads SGHRS; CDR2 reads YFSETQ. This CDR3 region has 17 residues. V dropped 0 bases and J dropped 1; count of bases not matched to a gene: 4.

This clone was observed a few times. The V gene is TRBV10-2, the J gene TRBJ2-7, with 7 nucleotides matching TRBD2. Germline CDR1 WSHSY, CDR2 SAAADI. The V gene end was trimmed by 2 bases and the J gene end by 3 bases; junction bases not matched to a gene: 1. CDR3 length: 13 residues. In nucleotides, the CDR3 is TGCGCCAGCAGTGAGGCGGGAGACTACGAGCAGTACTTC. It codes for CASSEAGDYEQYF.

V usage is TRBV30 and J usage is TRBJ1-2; no reliable D call. Trimming took 2 bases from V and 7 from J, leaving 8 bases between them. The CDR3 has 11 residues. Per the germline V gene, CDR1 is GTSNPN and CDR2 is SVGIG (reference sequence). The CDR3 DNA reads as TGTGCCTGGAGTACGGAGGGTGGCTACACCTTC. Protein sequence: CAWSTEGGYTF.

The CDR3 bases are TGTGCCAGCAGCGACAACCCCCTAGCAGCAGATACGCAGTATTTT. This gives the protein CASSDNPLAADTQYF. The V call is TRBV7-6, the J call TRBJ2-3; TRBD2 might be the D (5 bases). This CDR3 spans 15 amino acids. The ends were cut back, 5 bases at V and 4 bases at J, with 16 bases in the middle. From germline, CDR1 is SGHVS and CDR2 FNYEAQ.

The rearrangement joins TRBV7-9 to TRBJ2-1, with a possible D match to TRBD1 (5 bases). Trimming removed 5 bases at V and 4 bases at J, with 18 bases between. The CDR3 length is 16 residues. Germline V CDR1 and CDR2: SEHNR, FQNEAQ (reference sequence). The CDR3: CASSPPMLQGYNEQFF. In nucleotides, the CDR3 is TGTGCCAGCAGCCCGCCCATGCTCCAGGGTTACAATGAGCAGTTCTTC.

The gene calls are TRBV25-1 and TRBJ1-1; TRBD1 might be the D (5 bases). The germline CDR1 and CDR2 sequences are MGHDK and SYGVNS. This CDR3 is built from 15 residues. The V gene lost 3 bases and the J gene lost 3 bases, with 14 bases spanning the gap. For the CDR3, the DNA is TGTGCCAGCAGTGAGAGTGGCGGAGGGGACACTGAAGCTTTCTTT. Its protein is CASSESGGGDTEAFF.

This clone showed up just once. The chain recombines TRBV7-9 with TRBJ2-2; TRBD1 aligns across 8 bases. Germline V gives CDR1 SEHNR, CDR2 FQNEAQ (reference sequence). This CDR3 has 18 amino acids. V lost 5 bases to trimming and J lost 1 base; unmatched junction nucleotides: 12. The CDR3 nucleotides read TGTGCCAGCAGCCGTAGATTGACCGGGACAGGGAACACCGGGGAGCTGTTTTTT. This gives the protein CASSRRLTGTGNTGELFF.

The gene calls are TRBV7-9 and TRBJ1-2; D uncertain. Trimming pared 1 base from V and 4 bases from J, leaving 25 bases between. Per the germline V gene, CDR1 is SEHNR and CDR2 is FQNEAQ (reference sequence). The CDR3 sequence is 19 residues long. The DNA for the CDR3 is TGTGCCAGCAGCTTAGAACCCCCTACTCCGCCTGATATACTCTATGGCTACACCTTC. Its translation: CASSLEPPTPPDILYGYTF.

The chain carries TRBV18 and TRBJ1-5, with 7 bases lining up with TRBD1. Losses at the gene ends were 0 bases for V and 4 bases for J; bases not matched to a gene: 3. The CDR3 spans 15 residues. CDR1 and CDR2 (germline): KGHSH, LQKENI. CDR3 in amino acids: CASSPPSGGNQPQHF. CDR3 coding DNA: TGTGCCAGCTCACCACCGTCAGGGGGAAATCAGCCCCAGCATTTT.

The gene calls are TRBV28 and TRBJ1-5, with 7 bases aligning to TRBD1. Germline-derived CDR1 and CDR2 are MDHEN and SYDVKM. V was pared by 7 bases and J by 4 bases, with 16 bases of the junction left unmatched. The CDR3 runs to 17 residues. DNA for the CDR3: TGTGCCAGCAATGGAGAGCAGGGACAGACCTTGAATCAGCCCCAGCATTTT. This translates into CASNGEQGQTLNQPQHF.

The chain combines TRBV7-6 with TRBJ2-1, with D uncertain. Looked up from germline, CDR1 is SGHVS and CDR2 is FNYEAQ. Trimming took off 1 base at V and 6 bases at J, with 19 bases between the two ends. CDR3 size: 17 residues. The CDR3 sequence is CASSLGVPRGIGNEQFF. The CDR3 nucleotides read TGTGCCAGCAGCTTAGGTGTTCCCAGAGGCATAGGCAATGAGCAGTTCTTC.

This clone has just a few counts. J is TRBJ2-6 and V is TRBV4-1, with TRBD1 matching over 10 bases. The V segment lost 0 bases and the J segment 0 bases; nucleotides outside the gene matches: 5. The CDR3 loop spans 19 amino acids. Germline values: CDR1 MGHRA, CDR2 YSYEKL. In DNA, the CDR3 is TGCGCCAGCAGCCAAGAGGGGGGGACAGGGGCCTCTGGGGCCAACGTCCTGACTTTC. It codes for CASSQEGGTGASGANVLTF.